These 16 T cell receptor beta chains were sequenced from one sample in a study of OX40 agonist ivuxolimab in advanced cancers. Using immunoSEQ multiplex PCR, the repertoire was profiled, and TCRdb retains in-frame clones only, with some absent. The table lists some 60,000 clones, over 75% of them singletons. The sample here was CD4+ or CD8+ T cells sorted from blood, taken in a trial of the OX40 agonist ivuxolimab. The receptors come from an adult with an advanced solid tumor such as melanoma, head and neck, liver or kidney cancer.

The chain has TRBV4-1 and TRBJ1-1, with no clear D. V was trimmed by 3 bases and J by 2 bases, leaving 10 bases between them. Germline V CDR1 and CDR2: MGHRA, YSYEKL. The CDR3 is made up of 14 amino acids. The CDR3 DNA sequence: TGCGCCAGCAGCCATGGGCAAAGTAACACTGAAGCTTTCTTT. It codes for CASSHGQSNTEAFF.

This chain joins TRBV2 and TRBJ2-1; D may match TRBD1 or TRBD2 (7 bases each). The germline V gene has CDR1 SNHLY and CDR2 FYNNEI. The CDR3 is 16 residues long. V was trimmed by 2 bases and J by 0 bases, leaving 11 bases between them. CDR3 coding DNA: TGTGCCAGCAGTGAACCCAGGGGGGGCTCCTACAATGAGCAGTTCTTC. Its translation: CASSEPRGGSYNEQFF.

This chain joins TRBV11-2 and TRBJ2-1, with TRBD2 as a possible D gene (5 bases). This CDR3 has 15 residues. V shed 7 bases and J shed 5 bases, with 18 bases lying between them. CDR1 SGHAT and CDR2 FQNNGV come from the germline V gene. The DNA for the CDR3 is TGTGCCAGCACCTACTCACGGCGGGCACACAATGAGCAGTTCTTC. It specifies CASTYSRRAHNEQFF.

The chain joins TRBV5-4 to TRBJ1-4; no reliable D call. The CDR3 spans 14 residues. In germline, CDR1 is SGHNT, CDR2 YYREEE (reference sequence). V lost 0 bases to trimming and J lost 5 bases, with 8 bases between them. In DNA form, the CDR3 reads TGTGCCAGCAGCTTGGAAGTAGGGAATGAAAAACTGTTTTTT. It translates to CASSLEVGNEKLFF.

CDR3 coding DNA: TGTGCCAGCAGCCCCCAGGCAGGGGGCGAAGAGGGGAAACTGTTTTTT. Protein product: CASSPQAGGEEGKLFF. The chain joins TRBV6-6 to TRBJ1-4, with 8 nucleotides matching TRBD1. The length of the CDR3 is 16 residues. V shed 6 bases, J shed 11 bases, and the junction held 17 bases outside the gene matches. The germline V gene has CDR1 MNHNY and CDR2 SVGAGI (reference sequence).

The gene calls are TRBV11-2 and TRBJ1-4; 10 bases align to TRBD1. Per the germline V gene, CDR1 is SGHAT and CDR2 is FQNNGV. The CDR3 is 16 amino acids. V lost 2 bases to trimming and J lost 10 bases; unmatched junction nucleotides: 10. This CDR3 reads CASSLWRTGGGGKLFF. DNA of the CDR3: TGTGCCAGCAGCTTATGGAGGACAGGGGGAGGGGGAAAACTGTTTTTT.

The V gene is TRBV4-1, the J gene TRBJ2-1, with TRBD2 identical over 9 bases. The germline CDR1 and CDR2 sequences are MGHRA and YSYEKL. The CDR3 runs 15 residues. J gave up 3 bases and V 1 base, and 1 base lay outside the gene matches. The CDR3 loop is CASSQGLADYNEQFF. Here the CDR3 DNA reads TGCGCCAGCAGCCAAGGACTAGCGGACTACAATGAGCAGTTCTTC.

This sequence joins TRBV7-3 and TRBJ2-3, with D perhaps matching TRBD1 or TRBD2 (5 bases each). The germline V gene has CDR1 SGHTA and CDR2 FQGTGA. The CDR3 is 13 residues long. V gave up 5 bases and J gave up 2 bases, with 8 bases separating them. The CDR3 here is CASSPGTTDTQYF. The CDR3, as DNA: TGTGCCAGCAGCCCTGGGACCACAGATACGCAGTATTTT.

The chain couples TRBV6-1 to TRBJ2-7; D is possibly TRBD1 (5 bases). CDR1 is MNHNS and CDR2 is SASEGT in the germline V gene. The CDR3 extends over 14 amino acids. Trimming removed 6 bases from V and 0 bases from J, with 12 bases in between. The CDR3 DNA reads as TGTGCCAGCAGCGCAGAACAGGACTCCTACGAGCAGTACTTC. It is translated as CASSAEQDSYEQYF.

This chain links TRBV7-9 with TRBJ2-3; D is possibly TRBD2 (6 bases). The CDR3 runs 16 residues. Germline assignment: CDR1 SEHNR and CDR2 FQNEAQ (reference sequence). V was cut by 3 bases and J by 6 bases, with 19 bases left in between. CDR3 bases: TGTGCCAGCAGCTTTGTGCCTAGCGTAGATAAGGATACGCAGTATTTT. Amino acids: CASSFVPSVDKDTQYF.

The chain employs TRBV11-3 and TRBJ2-5; D tentatively fits TRBD1 or TRBD2 (5 bases each). The germline V gene has CDR1 SGHNT and CDR2 YENEEA. CDR3 length: 15 residues. The V gene lost 5 bases and the J gene lost 2 bases, with 15 bases spanning the gap. The CDR3 region is CASSQGEMLQETQYF. The CDR3 bases are TGTGCCAGCAGCCAAGGGGAGATGTTACAAGAGACCCAGTACTTC.

In DNA form, the CDR3 reads TGTGCCAGCAGCGGAACAGGGGGCGCTTACGAGCAGTACTTC. This encodes CASSGTGGAYEQYF. The chain uses TRBV7-9 and TRBJ2-7; 9 bases are a match to TRBD1. The J segment lost 4 bases and the V segment lost 5 bases, leaving 6 bases of the junction unmatched. CDR1 and CDR2 from the germline V gene are SEHNR and FQNEAQ (reference sequence). The CDR3 runs to 14 residues.

DNA for the CDR3: TGCGCCAGCAGTGATACTAGCGGGAGCGGCTCCTACAATGAGCAGTTCTTC. This encodes CASSDTSGSGSYNEQFF. The gene calls are TRBV10-1 and TRBJ2-1, with 11 bases identical to TRBD2. CDR1 is WNHNN, CDR2 SYGVQD, per germline (reference sequence). The CDR3 runs 17 residues. The junction had 4 bases not matched to a gene; V was cut back by 3 bases and J by 0 bases.

The V call is TRBV5-1, the J call TRBJ2-3; 7 nucleotides line up with TRBD1. Trimming removed 2 bases from V and 2 bases from J; junction bases left unmatched: 2. The CDR3 extends over 14 amino acids. Germline V gives CDR1 SGHRS, CDR2 YFSETQ. In DNA form, the CDR3 reads TGCGCCAGCAGCTTACAGGGGAACACAGATACGCAGTATTTT. Residues: CASSLQGNTDTQYF.

A single count supports this clone. V gene TRBV12-2 combines with J gene TRBJ2-3; TRBD2 is the table's D call, not checked against the DNA. TRBV12-2 is noted as a pseudogene. The CDR3 runs to 18 residues. CDR3 in DNA: TGTGCAAGTCGCCTAAGACTAGCGGGAGGGCCGGGCACAGATACGCAGTATTTT. Its protein product is CASRLRLAGGPGTDTQYF.

Comments on this clone: At the DNA level, this CDR3 is encoded by other sequences in the same sample as well. The rearrangement joins TRBV6-5 to TRBJ2-2; 7 bases fit TRBD2. The CDR3 consists of 14 residues. CDR1 is MNHEY and CDR2 is SVGAGI in the germline V gene. V lost 6 bases, J lost 5 bases, and 6 bases stayed unmatched. This chain's CDR3 is CASSPGGRTGELFF. CDR3 nucleotides: TGTGCCAGCAGCCCCGGGGGGAGGACCGGGGAGCTGTTTTTT.